These 11 T cell receptor beta chains were all obtained from the same sample, sequenced in a study of T-cell reconstitution after alpha-beta-depleted transplantation in children. Unique molecular identifiers were used to barcode this TCRbeta library. TCRdb re-called the PCR reads through MiXCR, storing one row per CDR3 protein. This table holds a few hundred thousand distinct CDR3 sequences, around 8.9% found once. The sample here was PBMCs from the stem cell graft donor, taken from the stem cell graft. These TCRs come from a human donor who donated a stem cell graft to a child with SCID.

The sample holds a few counts of this clonotype. A much larger clone lies one base from this, so it may be a read error. V and J are TRBV2 and TRBJ1-2; TRBD1 agrees at 9 bases. Germline lookup yields CDR1 SNHLY and CDR2 FYNNEI. The CDR3 has 14 residues. CDR3 amino acids: CASSRDRVNYGYPF. The CDR3 DNA follows: TGTGCCAGCAGCCGGGACAGGGTGAACTATGGCTACCCCTTC.

This clonotype was detected a few times. The chain employs TRBV25-1 and TRBJ2-1; TRBD2 might be the D (5 bases). Germline V gene data show CDR1 as MGHDK and CDR2 as SYGVNS. The CDR3 covers 14 residues. Trimming left V 7 bases short and J 3 bases short, with 13 bases between. The CDR3 here is CASMEVGGYNEQFF. CDR3 DNA: TGTGCCAGCATGGAGGTCGGTGGCTACAATGAGCAGTTCTTC.

This clonotype was recorded a few times. This chain connects TRBV5-1 to TRBJ2-2; D is unclear. Germline V gene data show CDR1 as SGHRS and CDR2 as YFSETQ. The V gene lost 0 bases and the J gene lost 3 bases, with 6 bases spanning the gap. CDR3 length: 14 amino acids. CDR3 sequence (DNA): TGCGCCAGCAGCTTGGTGTCAGACACCGGGGAGCTGTTTTTT. This translates into CASSLVSDTGELFF. The full variable domain, completed using reference TRBV5-1 and TRBJ2-2, is KAGVTQTPRYLIKTRGQQVTLSCSPISGHRSVSWYQQTPGQGLQFLFEYFSETQRNKGNFPGRFSGRQFSNSRSEMNVSTLELGDSALYLCASSLVSDTGELFFGEGSRLTVL.

The rearrangement uses TRBV6-2 or TRBV6-3 and TRBJ1-2, with D possibly being TRBD1 (6 bases). The germline gives CDR1 MNHEY, CDR2 SVGEGT. V was cut by 2 bases and J by 2 bases, with 24 bases left in between. CDR3 length: 19 amino acids. The CDR3 region has the DNA TGTGCCAGCAGTTACCTTTACAGGGATAGCGTCGGCGTGAACTATGGCTACACCTTC. Its translation is CASSYLYRDSVGVNYGYTF.

This clonotype has a count of ten or more. The chain recombines TRBV3-1 with TRBJ2-1; tentative D call: TRBD1 (6 bases). This CDR3 contains 16 residues. Germline loops: CDR1 LGHDT, CDR2 YNNKEL (reference sequence). V lost 4 bases, J lost 1 base, and 14 bases lay in between. The DNA for the CDR3 is TGTGCCAGCAGCCCCGTTACAGGGATGTCCTACAATGAGCAGTTCTTC. Translating gives CASSPVTGMSYNEQFF.

This clonotype was seen a few times. The CDR3 DNA reads TGTGCCAGCAGCTTAGAGGGTATGGGGACCCAGTACTTC. Encoded protein: CASSLEGMGTQYF. The rearrangement uses TRBV7-9 and TRBJ2-5; D is unresolved. V dropped 1 base and J dropped 7 bases, with 10 bases sitting between them. In germline, CDR1 is SEHNR, CDR2 FQNEAQ (reference sequence). This CDR3 is 13 amino acids long.

To note about this clonotype: The junction shows a germline mismatch at one end, possibly a read error. V and J are TRBV6-2 or TRBV6-3 and TRBJ2-3, with TRBD1 matching over 8 bases. CDR3 length: 14 amino acids. Looked up from germline, CDR1 is MNHEY and CDR2 is SVGEGT. The DNA for the CDR3 is TGTGCCATCAGTTCGTCTATGTCAGGGGGCACGCAGTATTTT. The encoded protein is CAISSSMSGGTQYF.

The sample holds many counts of this clonotype. The chain recombines TRBV20-1 with TRBJ2-2, with unresolved D. V lost 5 bases to trimming and J lost 4 bases, with 11 bases between them. Per germline, CDR1 DFQATT and CDR2 SNEGSKA (reference sequence). The CDR3 sequence is 13 residues long. The CDR3 here is CSAGSLTTGELFF. CDR3 coding DNA: TGCAGTGCTGGTTCTCTAACCACCGGGGAGCTGTTTTTT.

This clonotype showed up many times. The chain couples TRBV6-5 to TRBJ1-5; D is undetermined. Trimming pared 2 bases from V and 1 base from J, leaving 3 bases between. The germline CDR1 and CDR2 sequences are MNHEY and SVGAGI. The CDR3 extends over 13 amino acids. CDR3 loop: CASSYGSNQPQHF. The CDR3 nucleotides are TGTGCCAGCAGTTACGGCAGCAATCAGCCCCAGCATTTT.

This clonotype was observed many times. The gene calls are TRBV2 and TRBJ2-2; 9 bases agree with TRBD2. Losses at the gene ends were 7 bases for V and 4 bases for J; bases not matched to a gene: 1. Germline V gene sequence: CDR1 SNHLY, CDR2 FYNNEI. The CDR3 sequence is 13 residues long. CDR3 residues: CASMRGGTGELFF. DNA of the CDR3: TGTGCCAGCATGCGGGGGGGCACCGGGGAGCTGTTTTTT.

This clonotype has at least ten counts. The chain links TRBV11-3 to TRBJ2-3; no definite D call. This CDR3 is 13 amino acids long. The germline CDR1 and CDR2 sequences are SGHNT and YENEEA. Trimming removed 4 bases at V and 5 bases at J, with 10 bases between. The CDR3 bases are TGTGCCAGCAGCTCACTAACGAGAGATACGCAGTATTTT. It codes for CASSSLTRDTQYF.